These 22 T cell receptor beta chains share one sample of origin, sequenced in a study of early stage breast cancer tumors. Produced via immunoSEQ multiplex PCR; TCRdb's table is partial and in-frame only. This sample has 65,000 to 75,000 clones, with 80% found just once. The material sequenced was blood. These receptors came from a person aged 40 to 49 with breast cancer.

This chain joins TRBV4-1 and TRBJ2-3; D call uncertain. Between the trimmed V and J ends, which lost 8 bases and 4 bases, there was a span of 22 bases. Germline CDR1 reads MGHRA; CDR2 reads YSYEKL. CDR3 length: 16 residues. This CDR3 reads CASDAGASWGSDTQYF. CDR3 DNA: TGCGCCAGCGACGCAGGAGCTAGTTGGGGTTCAGATACGCAGTATTTT.

This chain links TRBV7-9 with TRBJ2-4, with D possibly being TRBD1 or TRBD2 (6 bases each). This CDR3 region has 16 residues. V was cut by 2 bases and J by 0 bases, with 11 bases left in between. Looked up from germline, CDR1 is SEHNR and CDR2 is FQNEAQ (reference sequence). This CDR3 is CASSLLGGLAKNIQYF. CDR3 bases: TGTGCCAGCAGCTTACTCGGGGGCTTAGCCAAAAACATTCAGTACTTC.

The rearrangement joins TRBV14 to TRBJ1-1; D is perhaps TRBD1 (6 bases). Looked up from germline, CDR1 is SGHDN and CDR2 is FVKESK. Trimming shortened V by 2 bases and J by 5 bases, and 9 bases separated the two germline ends. CDR3 length: 13 residues. In DNA form, the CDR3 reads TGTGCCAGCAGCCAAACGCAGGGGACTGAAGCTTTCTTT. Translated: CASSQTQGTEAFF.

CDR3: CASSRVERRSYEQYF. CDR3 in DNA: TGTGCCAGTTCCCGGGTCGAGCGACGATCGTACGAGCAGTACTTC. The chain carries TRBV28 and TRBJ2-7; D is unclear. V gave up 9 bases and J gave up 4 bases, with 22 bases separating them. The CDR3 is 15 amino acids. CDR1 and CDR2 (germline): MDHEN, SYDVKM.

The chain has TRBV19 and TRBJ1-2; TRBD1 might be the D (5 bases). Germline loops: CDR1 LNHDA, CDR2 SQIVND (reference sequence). V was shortened by 9 bases and J by 6 bases, with 20 bases between the two germline ends. CDR3 size: 14 residues. The chain's CDR3 is CASRDRGTFHGYTF. The CDR3 region has the DNA TGTGCCAGCAGAGACAGAGGAACCTTTCATGGCTACACCTTC.

The V call is TRBV29-1, the J call TRBJ2-1; no definite D call. The CDR3 covers 13 residues. Germline V gene data show CDR1 as SQVTM and CDR2 as ANQGSEA. V shed 3 bases and J shed 7 bases, with 13 bases lying between them. CDR3 DNA sequence: TGCAGCGTTGAGGTCAGGCTCGGTAATGAGCAGTTCTTC. Amino acids: CSVEVRLGNEQFF.

V gene TRBV11-2 combines with J gene TRBJ1-1, with a tentative D call TRBD1 (6 bases). The CDR3 has 15 amino acids. Germline V lookup: CDR1 SGHAT, CDR2 FQNNGV. Trimming removed 3 bases at V and 6 bases at J, with 17 bases between. The CDR3 spells CASSFSRGAQPEAFF. The CDR3, as DNA: TGTGCCAGCAGCTTTAGCAGGGGAGCCCAACCTGAAGCTTTCTTT.

This chain links TRBV29-1 with TRBJ1-4, with D tentatively TRBD1 (6 bases). The V gene's germline CDR1 is SQVTM and CDR2 ANQGSEA. Trimming shortened V by 7 bases and J by 6 bases, and 15 bases separated the two germline ends. The CDR3 has 13 residues. CDR3 in amino acids: CSATTGNDEKLFF. The CDR3 nucleotides are TGCAGCGCTACTACAGGGAATGATGAAAAACTGTTTTTT.

V and J are TRBV6-4 and TRBJ2-2, with 7 bases lining up with TRBD2. The CDR3 has 14 residues. From germline, CDR1 is MRHNA and CDR2 SNTAGT. V was pared by 2 bases and J by 3 bases, with 0 bases of the junction left unmatched. In DNA, the CDR3 is TGTGCCAGCAGTGACGGGAGGGACACCGGGGAGCTGTTTTTT. Amino acids: CASSDGRDTGELFF.

The rearrangement links TRBV12-5 to TRBJ2-7; tentatively, D is TRBD2 (5 bases). The CDR3 spans 16 residues. The germline V gene has CDR1 LGHNT and CDR2 FRNRAP. V shed 2 bases and J shed 0 bases, with 14 bases lying between them. CDR3 sequence: CASGLTDGGFSYEQYF. CDR3 bases: TGTGCTAGTGGTTTGACCGATGGCGGGTTCTCCTACGAGCAGTACTTC.

The CDR3 sequence is CASSPPWTGGIYEQYF. The CDR3 DNA follows: TGTGCCAGCAGCCCGCCGTGGACAGGGGGTATCTACGAGCAGTACTTC. The chain couples TRBV5-5 to TRBJ2-7; 10 bases fit TRBD1. The CDR3 contains 16 residues. V trimming: 4 bases; J trimming: 3 bases; junction bases outside the gene matches: 10. The germline V gene encodes CDR1 SGHKS and CDR2 YYEKEE (reference sequence).

The rearrangement uses TRBV19 and TRBJ1-5; 9 nucleotides line up with TRBD1. Germline V lookup: CDR1 LNHDA, CDR2 SQIVND (reference sequence). V lost 5 bases to trimming and J lost 7 bases; unmatched junction nucleotides: 9. There are 15 residues in the CDR3. Here the CDR3 reads CASSGTGGGYQPQHF. For the CDR3, the DNA is TGTGCCAGTAGTGGAACAGGGGGCGGTTACCAGCCCCAGCATTTT.

The chain couples TRBV27 to TRBJ2-7, with 8 bases matching TRBD2. Trimming cost V 6 bases and J 4 bases; bases outside gene matches: 5. The V gene's germline CDR1 is MNHEY and CDR2 SMNVEV (reference sequence). This CDR3 contains 13 residues. The CDR3, as DNA: TGTGCCAGCAGGGCTAGCGGGCAGTACGAGCAGTACTTC. This gives the protein CASRASGQYEQYF.

This clone occurred a few times. The gene calls are TRBV6-1 and TRBJ2-4; 8 bases agree with TRBD2. Germline assignment: CDR1 MNHNS and CDR2 SASEGT. V lost 1 base, J lost 0 bases, and 2 bases stayed unmatched. This CDR3 is built from 16 residues. The CDR3 spells CASSEGLAGAKNIQYF. DNA for the CDR3: TGTGCCAGCAGTGAAGGCCTAGCGGGAGCCAAAAACATTCAGTACTTC.

The chain combines TRBV4-2 with TRBJ1-3; 9 bases map to TRBD1. Germline-derived CDR1 and CDR2 are LGHNA and YNFKEQ. V shed 2 bases, J shed 7 bases, and the junction held 9 bases outside the gene matches. This CDR3 is built from 16 residues. CDR3 DNA sequence: TGTGCCAGCAGCCAACCGGGACAGGGAGATCGGAACACCATATATTTT. Amino acids: CASSQPGQGDRNTIYF.

This clone came up once. V gene TRBV7-8 combines with J gene TRBJ2-4; 7 nucleotides match TRBD1. Germline V gene lookup returns CDR1 SGHVS and CDR2 FQNEAQ. The CDR3 length is 15 residues. The J segment lost 2 bases and the V segment lost 5 bases, leaving 6 bases of the junction unmatched. The CDR3 is CASSGFRGTKNIQYF. CDR3 DNA: TGTGCCAGCAGCGGATTCAGGGGGACCAAAAACATTCAGTACTTC.

The J gene is TRBJ2-7, the V gene TRBV29-1; the D gene is possibly TRBD1 (5 bases). V dropped 2 bases and J dropped 7 bases, with 24 bases sitting between them. This CDR3 contains 16 residues. Germline-derived CDR1 and CDR2 are SQVTM and ANQGSEA. The CDR3 loop is CSVEQLSGLTFGEQYF. For the CDR3, the DNA is TGCAGCGTTGAACAACTTTCAGGGCTGACCTTTGGAGAGCAGTACTTC.

The genes are TRBV27 and TRBJ1-3, with D possibly matching TRBD1 (6 bases). Trimming stripped 4 bases from V and 0 bases from J, with 13 bases between. The CDR3 covers 16 residues. Germline CDR1 reads MNHEY; CDR2 reads SMNVEV (reference sequence). The CDR3 sequence is CASSWVRGASGNTIYF. CDR3 bases: TGTGCCAGCAGTTGGGTCAGGGGTGCCTCTGGAAACACCATATATTTT.

This rearrangement joins TRBV10-1 to TRBJ2-1, with TRBD1 identical over 8 bases. The CDR3 has 17 amino acids. Germline V gene sequence: CDR1 WNHNN, CDR2 SYGVQD (reference sequence). Trimming removed 0 bases from V and 0 bases from J; junction bases left unmatched: 4. CDR3 region: CASSESSRGLSYNEQFF. CDR3 nucleotides: TGCGCCAGCAGTGAGTCGAGCAGGGGGCTCTCCTACAATGAGCAGTTCTTC.

This clone was recorded a few times. The chain has TRBV7-9 and TRBJ1-1; D ambiguous. Germline CDR1 and CDR2: SEHNR and FQNEAQ (reference sequence). Between the trimmed V and J ends, which lost 3 bases and 7 bases, there was a span of 9 bases. CDR3 size: 12 residues. CDR3 region: CASSFEESEAFF. The CDR3 nucleotides read TGTGCCAGCAGCTTTGAGGAGAGTGAAGCTTTCTTT.

This clone was picked up a small number of times. This chain joins TRBV12-5 and TRBJ1-3, with 9 bases matching TRBD1. CDR1 LGHNT and CDR2 FRNRAP come from the germline V gene. The CDR3 runs to 15 residues. V lost 7 bases to trimming and J lost 0 bases; unmatched junction nucleotides: 4. DNA for the CDR3: TGTGCTAGTGCCACAGGGGGCAGCTCTGGAAACACCATATATTTT. The encoded protein is CASATGGSSGNTIYF.

The V gene is TRBV6-5, the J gene TRBJ1-1; unclear D gene. The germline CDR1 and CDR2 sequences are MNHEY and SVGAGI. The V gene lost 6 bases and the J gene lost 1 base, with 9 bases spanning the gap. This CDR3 is built from 13 residues. CDR3 residues: CASRRTTNTEAFF. CDR3 coding DNA: TGTGCCAGCAGAAGGACGACGAACACTGAAGCTTTCTTT.